A selection of T cell receptor beta chains follows, all from one sample in a study of CD8 T cells in Susac syndrome. TCRdb recomputed calls from the immunoSEQ multiplex PCR reads with MiXCR, one row per CDR3 protein. The sample records 350,000 to 550,000 distinct CDR3 sequences, roughly 85% being singletons. The sequencing input was CD8+ T cells from PBMCs. The receptor set was obtained from a human donor with multiple sclerosis. The CDR3 runs from the conserved cysteine through the conserved F or W. D genes are given only for firm matches. The listing skips clone size in some rows; elsewhere it reads once, few, many or a size class.

J	D	V	size	DNA	CDR3
TRBJ2-1	TRBD2	TRBV6-2/TRBV6-3	NA	TGTGCCAGCAAAGCGGGAGGGGTAAGCAATGAGCAGTTCTTC	CASKAGGVSNEQFF
TRBJ1-6	NA	TRBV30	NA	TGTGCCTGGAGCACCGGACGGGTGAATTCACCCCTCCACTTT	CAWSTGRVNSPLHF
TRBJ1-2	NA	TRBV5-5	NA	TGTGCCAGCAGCTTGGTCTCAGGGACCCCGGGGTATGGCTACACCTTC	CASSLVSGTPGYGYTF
TRBJ2-1	TRBD2	TRBV19	NA	TGTGCCAGTAGTATACTACTAGCGGGTTCTTCCCCCTACAATGAGCAGTTCTTC	CASSILLAGSSPYNEQFF
TRBJ2-1	TRBD2	TRBV27	NA	TGTGCCAGCAGTTTACTCGGGGGGACCGATGAGCAGTTCTTC	CASSLLGGTDEQFF
TRBJ1-1	NA	TRBV4-1	NA	TGCGCCAGCAGTTACACACCCAGGGCGGACACTGAAGCTTTCTTT	CASSYTPRADTEAFF
TRBJ2-3	NA	TRBV6-1	few	TGTGCCAGCAGATTCGGGACACCTAGCACAGATACGCAGTATTTT	CASRFGTPSTDTQYF
TRBJ2-7	NA	TRBV7-8	NA	TGTGCCAGCAGCTTAATGGGGTCGGGCGAGCAGTACTTC	CASSLMGSGEQYF
TRBJ2-7	TRBD1	TRBV5-4	NA	TGTGCCAGCAGCGACCCGACAGGGTCCCCCTACGAGCAGTACTTC	CASSDPTGSPYEQYF
TRBJ2-7	TRBD1	TRBV13	few	TGTGCCAGCAGCTGCGGGACAGGGCACTACTCTCCGGGGGAGTACTTC	CASSCGTGHYSPGEYF
TRBJ2-5	NA	TRBV4-1	NA	TGCGCCAGCAGCCTCCACAGGGATCAAGAGACCCAGTACTTC	CASSLHRDQETQYF
TRBJ1-2	NA	TRBV7-9	few	TGTGCCAGCAGCTCTGACACGGGTGGCTACACCTTC	CASSSDTGGYTF
TRBJ1-2	NA	TRBV7-9	once	TGTGCCAGCAGCTTAGAGTGGGATGGCTACACCTTC	CASSLEWDGYTF
TRBJ2-7	NA	TRBV7-9	few	TGTGCCAGCAGCTTAGATGATAGCGACCACACCTACGAGCAGTACTTC	CASSLDDSDHTYEQYF
TRBJ2-7	TRBD2	TRBV3-1	NA	TGTGCCAGCAGCCAAGACTCGGGACTAGCCGCCTACGAGCAGTACTTC	CASSQDSGLAAYEQYF
TRBJ1-2	NA	TRBV27	once	TGTGCCAGCAGTTTAGTGGAGGGGGGCTCTGGCTACACCTTC	CASSLVEGGSGYTF
TRBJ2-5	NA	TRBV7-6	NA	TGTGCCAGCACCCTCTTCTTCCCCCAAGAGACCCAGTACTTC	CASTLFFPQETQYF
TRBJ1-5	NA	TRBV12-3/TRBV12-4	once	TGTGCCAGCAGCGTCCTAGGGCCCCAGCATTTT	CASSVLGPQHF
TRBJ1-4	NA	TRBV14	once	TGTGCCAGCAGCCACATACGGGACCAGCAAAAACTGTTTTTT	CASSHIRDQQKLFF
TRBJ2-7	NA	TRBV11-2	NA	TGTGCCAGCAGCTTACACCTATACGAGCAGTACTTC	CASSLHLYEQYF
TRBJ2-7	NA	TRBV4-1	NA	TGCGCCAGCAGCCAAGCCGGCCAGAAAGAGCAGTACTTC	CASSQAGQKEQYF
TRBJ2-7	NA	TRBV20-1	NA	TGCAGTGCTAGAAGGGCCAACTCCTACGAGCAGTACTTC	CSARRANSYEQYF
TRBJ2-1	NA	TRBV15	NA	TGTGCCACCGAGGGACTTAACAATGAGCAGTTCTTC	CATEGLNNEQFF
TRBJ2-2	NA	TRBV18	once	TGTGCCAGCCCAGCATATGAAAGCGGGGAGCTGTTTTTT	CASPAYESGELFF
TRBJ2-1	TRBD2	TRBV9	NA	TGTGCCAGCAGCCCAGGGACTAGCGGGAGGTTGAGCTCCTACAATGAGCAGTTCTTC	CASSPGTSGRLSSYNEQFF
TRBJ1-1	NA	TRBV19	NA	TGTGCCAGTAGTATAAAGGTTGAAGCTTTCTTT	CASSIKVEAFF
TRBJ2-7	TRBD2	TRBV28	NA	TGTGCCAGCAGGCGCCCTCGGACTAGCGGGAGGTACGAGCAGTACTTC	CASRRPRTSGRYEQYF
TRBJ2-1	NA	TRBV27	NA	TGTGCCAGCAGTCTAGGGGCTTGGTCCTACAATGAGCAGTTCTTC	CASSLGAWSYNEQFF
TRBJ1-3	NA	TRBV10-1	few	TGCGCCAGCCAGGAAGAAGGATACTCTGGAAACACCATATATTTT	CASQEEGYSGNTIYF
TRBJ1-1	NA	TRBV4-1	NA	TGCGCCAGCAGCCAAGCAGGTCCCTCGATGAACACTGAAGCTTTCTTT	CASSQAGPSMNTEAFF
TRBJ2-1	TRBD2	TRBV12-3/TRBV12-4	NA	TGTGCCAGCAGTTCCGGACTAGCGGGAGGGCCGGGCAATGAGCAGTTCTTC	CASSSGLAGGPGNEQFF
TRBJ2-7	NA	TRBV15	NA	TGTGCCACCAGCCCAAACCCCATCTCCTACGAGCAGTACTTC	CATSPNPISYEQYF
TRBJ2-5	NA	TRBV30	NA	TGTGCCTGGAACAGAAGGATACAAGAGACCCAGTACTTC	CAWNRRIQETQYF
TRBJ1-4	TRBD1	TRBV9	NA	TGTGCCAGCAGCCCAGGGGGGGCGAGTTTTGAAAAACTGTTTTTT	CASSPGGASFEKLFF
TRBJ2-7	NA	TRBV11-2	NA	TGTGCCAGCAGCTTCCAGGGAGACTACGAGCAGTACTTC	CASSFQGDYEQYF
TRBJ1-5	NA	TRBV12-5	NA	TGTGCTAGTGGTTTGCCTTCAGGGGTGGGGAATCAGCCCCAGCATTTT	CASGLPSGVGNQPQHF